This T cell receptor beta chain was obtained from a study of vaccination and CD4 T cells after COVID-19. Cultured CD4+ T cell DNA underwent sequencing with the Oncomine TCR Beta short-read assay. A single record per CDR3 protein comes from TCRdb applying MiXCR to the PCR reads. The sample gives 5,500 to 8,000 distinct CDR3 sequences, approximately 53% of which show up once; over 30% is in the top ten. On this clonotype itself: The antigen remains unidentified.

Treatment in this sample: roughly 10-day PBMC culture with coronavirus spike peptide pools or control peptides (ViraFEST assay). Prior to the COVID-19 pandemic (2011-2018), the unexposed donor's CD4+ T cells were collected. Material: CD4+ T cells from blood, cultured in vitro. This receptor was identified in a human donor in good health.

The CDR3 sequence: CASGGVYQETQYF. CDR3 nucleotide sequence: TGTGCCAGCGGGGGGGTGTACCAAGAGACCCAGTACTTC. The gene calls are TRBV6-1 and TRBJ2-5, with 7 bases fitting TRBD2. The CDR3 totals 13 residues. V was pared by 8 bases and J by 0 bases, with 3 bases of the junction left unmatched. Germline CDR1 is MNHNS and CDR2 is SASEGT.